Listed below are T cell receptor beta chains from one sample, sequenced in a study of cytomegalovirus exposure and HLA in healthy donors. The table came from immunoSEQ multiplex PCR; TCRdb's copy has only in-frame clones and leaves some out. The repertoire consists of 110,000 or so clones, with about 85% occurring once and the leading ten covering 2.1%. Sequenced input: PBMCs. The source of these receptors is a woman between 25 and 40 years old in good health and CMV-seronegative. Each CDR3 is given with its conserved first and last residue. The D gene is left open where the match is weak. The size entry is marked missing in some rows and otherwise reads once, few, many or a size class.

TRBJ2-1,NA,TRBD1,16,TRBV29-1,CSVGPSGQGRGNEQFF,TGCAGCGTGGGGCCCTCGGGACAGGGGCGCGGCAATGAGCAGTTCTTC
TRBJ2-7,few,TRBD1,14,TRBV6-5,CASSLGQGASEQYF,TGTGCCAGCAGCCTGGGACAGGGGGCGAGCGAGCAGTACTTC
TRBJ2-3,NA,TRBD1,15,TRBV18,CASSPQGASTDTQYF,TGTGCCAGCTCACCTCAGGGGGCCAGCACAGATACGCAGTATTTT
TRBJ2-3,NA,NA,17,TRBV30,CAWSVSRWAGISDTQYF,TGTGCCTGGAGTGTATCCCGGTGGGCAGGGATCTCAGATACGCAGTATTTT
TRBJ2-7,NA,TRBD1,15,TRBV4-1,CASSQTPGQAYEQYF,TGCGCCAGCAGCCAAACCCCGGGACAGGCCTACGAGCAGTACTTC
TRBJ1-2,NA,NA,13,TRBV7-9,CASSLGTLPGYTF,TGTGCCAGCAGCTTAGGTACATTACCTGGCTACACCTTC
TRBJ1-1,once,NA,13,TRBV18,CASSPGQNTEAFF,TGTGCCAGCTCACCAGGACAGAACACTGAAGCTTTCTTT
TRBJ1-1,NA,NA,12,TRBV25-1,CASSEFSGQAFF,TGTGCCAGCAGTGAATTTTCAGGGCAAGCTTTCTTT
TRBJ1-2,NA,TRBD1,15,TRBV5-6,CASSVRQGADYGYTF,TGTGCCAGCAGCGTGCGACAGGGGGCAGACTATGGCTACACCTTC
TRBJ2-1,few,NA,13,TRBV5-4,CASSLIGGNEQFF,TGTGCCAGCAGCTTGATCGGGGGTAATGAGCAGTTCTTC
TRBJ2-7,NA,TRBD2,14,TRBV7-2,CASSDGLAGYEQYF,TGTGCCAGCAGCGATGGACTAGCGGGTTACGAGCAGTACTTC
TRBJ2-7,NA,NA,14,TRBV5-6,CASSPTDQGYEQYF,TGTGCCAGCAGCCCCACTGACCAGGGCTACGAGCAGTACTTC
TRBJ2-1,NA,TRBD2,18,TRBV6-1,CASSGPLTSGATYNEQFF,TGTGCCAGCAGTGGCCCTTTGACTAGCGGGGCCACCTACAATGAGCAGTTCTTC
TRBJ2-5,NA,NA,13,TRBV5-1,CASSPWPYETQYF,TGCGCCAGCAGCCCTTGGCCGTATGAGACCCAGTACTTC
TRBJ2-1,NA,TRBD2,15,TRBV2,CASSELGGVWYEQFF,TGTGCCAGCAGTGAATTGGGGGGGGTATGGTATGAGCAGTTCTTC
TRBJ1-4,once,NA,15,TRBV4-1,CASSQGYMAVEKLFF,TGCGCCAGCAGCCAAGGATATATGGCCGTTGAAAAACTGTTTTTT
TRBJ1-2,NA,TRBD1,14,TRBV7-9,CASSLTGANYGYTF,TGTGCCAGCAGCTTAACAGGGGCGAACTATGGCTACACCTTC
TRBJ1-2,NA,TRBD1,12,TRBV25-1,CASRGQARSYTF,TGTGCCAGCAGGGGACAGGCTCGCAGCTACACCTTC
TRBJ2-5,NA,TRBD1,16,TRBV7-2,CASSLGQGGFKETQYF,TGTGCCAGCAGCTTAGGACAGGGCGGTTTTAAGGAGACCCAGTACTTC
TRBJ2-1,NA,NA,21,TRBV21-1,CASVPPSQGVVDDSSYNEQFF,TGTGCCAGCGTTCCCCCCTCACAGGGGGTGGTGGACGATAGCTCCTACAATGAGCAGTTCTTC
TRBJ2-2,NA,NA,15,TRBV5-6,CASSFNRVNTGELFF,TGTGCCAGCAGCTTCAACAGGGTAAACACCGGGGAGCTGTTTTTT
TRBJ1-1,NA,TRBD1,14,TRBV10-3,CAIRPTGTNTEAFF,TGTGCCATCAGACCGACAGGGACCAACACTGAAGCTTTCTTT
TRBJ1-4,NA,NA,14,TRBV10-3,CAISPTGATEKLFF,TGTGCCATCAGTCCGACAGGCGCGACTGAAAAACTGTTTTTT
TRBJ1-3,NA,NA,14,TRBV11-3,CASSFGESGNTIYF,TGTGCCAGCAGCTTCGGGGAATCTGGAAACACCATATATTTT
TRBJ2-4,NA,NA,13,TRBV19,CASSTGFWDIQYF,TGTGCCAGTAGTACCGGGTTTTGGGACATTCAGTACTTC
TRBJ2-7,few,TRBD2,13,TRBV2,CASQRGGRYEQYF,TGTGCCAGCCAGCGGGGGGGCCGGTACGAGCAGTACTTC
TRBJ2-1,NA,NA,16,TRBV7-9,CASSSAGGTQNNEQFF,TGTGCCAGCAGCTCCGCAGGGGGGACGCAAAACAATGAGCAGTTCTTC
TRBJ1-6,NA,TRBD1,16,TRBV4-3,CASSQDQGQGSSPLHF,TGCGCCAGCAGCCAAGATCAGGGACAGGGTAGTTCACCCCTCCACTTT
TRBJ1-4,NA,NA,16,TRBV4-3,CASSPTLGGFNEKLFF,TGCGCCAGCAGCCCCACCCTGGGGGGATTTAATGAAAAACTGTTTTTT
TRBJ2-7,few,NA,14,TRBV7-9,CASKPPDKNYEQYF,TGTGCCAGCAAGCCACCGGACAAGAACTACGAGCAGTACTTC
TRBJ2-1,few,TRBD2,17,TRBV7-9,CASSPPASGGPYNEQFF,TGTGCCAGCAGCCCCCCAGCTAGCGGGGGACCCTACAATGAGCAGTTCTTC